This TCR beta chain derives from a study of CD8+ T cells in alopecia areata. Study as a whole: Tofacitinib was taken orally by treated patients, and the dose was 5 to 10 mg twice daily.

As concerns this clone: Antigen specificity is unknown.

Study observations and caveats: Association of baseline CD8+ expansion with response is uncertain owing to one nonresponder.

Treatment in this sample: oral pan-JAK inhibitor, 5-10 mg twice daily. Isolated RNA was reverse transcribed into cDNA used as the sequencing template. Using immunoSEQ multiplex PCR, the repertoire was profiled, and TCRdb retains in-frame clones only, with some absent. Of under 200,000 clones listed, around three fifths were seen once; the top ten hold 0.91%. This TCR was recovered from a human donor with alopecia areata. This specimen was CD4+ T cells sorted from blood, taken at week 4, from a patient treated with tofacitinib.

The chain's CDR3 is CASSREYGYTF. The CDR3 DNA reads as TGTGCCAGCAGCCGAGAATATGGCTACACCTTC. The chain is built from TRBV4-2 and TRBJ1-2; D is uncertain. The CDR3 length is 11 residues. Trimming shortened V by 4 bases and J by 5 bases, and 5 bases separated the two germline ends. CDR1 is LGHNA and CDR2 is YNFKEQ in the germline V gene.